The present TCR beta chain was sequenced within a study of T cell responses to AZD1222 COVID-19 vaccine. Profiling relied on immunoSEQ multiplex PCR, and the TCRdb table lists in-frame clones only, not all of them. This sample yields 95,000 to 150,000 clones, of which approximately 82% are seen a single time; over 25% belongs to the top ten. The CDR3 length is 16 residues. V lost 2 bases, J lost 4 bases, and 7 bases stayed unmatched. The germline CDR1 and CDR2 sequences are LGHNA and YSLEER. The sequenced sample was peripheral blood, obtained 28 days after the second AZD1222 dose. V and J are TRBV4-3 and TRBJ1-2, with 10 nucleotides matching TRBD1. This TCR derives from an adult who received the AZD1222 COVID-19 vaccine. DNA of the CDR3: TGCGCCAGCAGCCAAAGTGGGACAGGGGTAGGCTATGGCTACACCTTC. This gives the protein CASSQSGTGVGYGYTF.